The source of this T cell receptor beta chain is a study of CXCR3-negative and CXCR3-positive naive CD8 T cells. General observations from the study: The TRB CDR3s that CXCR3-positive naive cells carried were more hydrophobic than those of CXCR3-negative naive cells.

Within the CD8+ T cell compartment, naive cells were CD45RO-CCR7+CD27+CD95-. For this clonotype: Its antigen is still unknown.

The TRB cDNA libraries were prepared by 5' RACE with UMI labels. TCRdb re-called the 5' RACE reads, yielding one record per CDR3 amino acid sequence without DNA. The table lists approximately 90,000 distinct CDR3 sequences, with around 0.53% in the top ten. This TCR was sampled from a human donor in good health. Some clones in this sample may be carry-over from other donors' samples. The material sequenced was naive CXCR3+ CD8+ T cells from blood. Indicated subset: CD45RO-CCR7+CD27+CD95- naive CD8+ T cells expressing CXCR3 (TNR3+).

The CDR3: CSAPDRKFYEQYF. This chain connects TRBV20-1 to TRBJ2-7; TCRdb indicates TRBD1, and absent DNA this call remains unverified. The CDR3 runs to 13 residues. CDR1 DFQATT and CDR2 SNEGSKA come from the germline V gene (reference sequence).